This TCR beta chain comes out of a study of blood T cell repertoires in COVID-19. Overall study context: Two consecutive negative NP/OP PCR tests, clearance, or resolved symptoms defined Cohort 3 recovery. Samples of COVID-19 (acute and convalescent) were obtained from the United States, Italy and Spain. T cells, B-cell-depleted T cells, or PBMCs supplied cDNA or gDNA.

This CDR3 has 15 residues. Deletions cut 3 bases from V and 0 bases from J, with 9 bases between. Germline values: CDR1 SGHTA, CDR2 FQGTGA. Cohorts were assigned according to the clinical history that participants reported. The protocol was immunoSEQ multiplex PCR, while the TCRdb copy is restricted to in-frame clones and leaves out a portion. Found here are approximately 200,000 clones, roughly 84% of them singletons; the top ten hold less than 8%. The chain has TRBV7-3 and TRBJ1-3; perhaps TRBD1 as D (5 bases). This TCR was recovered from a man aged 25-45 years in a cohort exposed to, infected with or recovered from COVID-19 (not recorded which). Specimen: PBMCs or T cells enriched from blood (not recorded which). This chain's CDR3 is CASSLGPNSGNTIYF. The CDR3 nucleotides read TGTGCCAGCAGCTTGGGGCCGAACTCTGGAAACACCATATATTTT. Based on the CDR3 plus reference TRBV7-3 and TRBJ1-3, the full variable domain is GAGVSQTPSNKVTEKGKYVELRCDPISGHTALYWYRQSLGQGPEFLIYFQGTGAADDSGLPNDRFFAVRPEGSVSTLKIQRTERGDSAVYLCASSLGPNSGNTIYFGEGSWLTVV.